A selection of T cell receptor beta chains follows, all from one sample in a study of CD8 T cells in ankylosing spondylitis. TCRdb redid the calling of the 5' RACE reads with MiXCR, one entry per CDR3 protein. The data show under 250,000 distinct CDR3 sequences, 32% seen once. The sequenced sample consisted of blood, either unsorted or a sorted T cell fraction (not recorded which). All receptors come from a male donor with ankylosing spondylitis or in good health (not recorded which). The CDR3 runs from the conserved cysteine through the conserved F or W. The order of the fields is J gene, V gene, CDR3 protein.

J: TRBJ2-7
V: TRBV6-5
CDR3: CASSYAGTYEQYF

J: TRBJ2-1
V: TRBV5-8
CDR3: CASSLEGTDRRFF

J: TRBJ1-2
V: TRBV20-1
CDR3: CSAPRPREDGYTF

J: TRBJ1-6
V: TRBV5-1
CDR3: CASSHLGSPLHF

J: TRBJ1-2
V: TRBV20-1
CDR3: CSARDVGWDGYTF

J: TRBJ2-5
V: TRBV7-9
CDR3: CASNQGTNGIETQYF

J: TRBJ2-1
V: TRBV11-2
CDR3: CASSLDNRVFEQFF

J: TRBJ1-1
V: TRBV9
CDR3: CASSAGHANTEAFF

J: TRBJ2-3
V: TRBV9
CDR3: CASSGDRGRTDTQYF

J: TRBJ2-7
V: TRBV18
CDR3: CASSPEGTPSYEQYF

J: TRBJ2-7
V: TRBV29-1
CDR3: CSVVDIYEQYF

J: TRBJ2-1
V: TRBV29-1
CDR3: CSVRDTLMHEQFF

J: TRBJ1-5
V: TRBV18
CDR3: CASSPGQTQPQHF

J: TRBJ1-2
V: TRBV20-1
CDR3: CSARDRWRTEGYGYTF

J: TRBJ1-4
V: TRBV4-2
CDR3: CASSQNQGAANEKLFF

J: TRBJ2-1
V: TRBV6-1
CDR3: CASSPLVAGAYNEQFF

J: TRBJ1-5
V: TRBV20-1
CDR3: CSARSTGQMGQPQHF

J: TRBJ1-5
V: TRBV5-1
CDR3: CASSGDGLGQPQHF

J: TRBJ2-7
V: TRBV7-9
CDR3: CASGKKYEQYF

J: TRBJ2-1
V: TRBV12-3/TRBV12-4
CDR3: CASSPTDGARSYNEQFF

J: TRBJ2-3
V: TRBV29-1
CDR3: CSVSRRQGTDTQYF

J: TRBJ2-7
V: TRBV20-1
CDR3: CSARHPYKSSYEQYF

J: TRBJ2-5
V: TRBV7-9
CDR3: CASSWGIEQETQYF

J: TRBJ2-7
V: TRBV29-1
CDR3: CSVEASSYEQYF

J: TRBJ2-3
V: TRBV9
CDR3: CASSASGGPSTDTQYF

J: TRBJ2-7
V: TRBV12-3/TRBV12-4
CDR3: CASSLRDSAYEQYF

J: TRBJ2-7
V: TRBV30
CDR3: CAWSHHEQYF

J: TRBJ2-5
V: TRBV9
CDR3: CASSVVERGGMETQYF

J: TRBJ2-1
V: TRBV29-1
CDR3: CSVASRKYNEQFF

J: TRBJ2-1
V: TRBV5-5
CDR3: CASSLSPPRDEQFF

J: TRBJ2-1
V: TRBV12-3/TRBV12-4
CDR3: CASSQGHRVGFF

J: TRBJ2-1
V: TRBV7-8
CDR3: CASSLVAGGNNEQFF

J: TRBJ2-3
V: TRBV20-1
CDR3: CSATQTSGGLDTQYF

J: TRBJ1-1
V: TRBV20-1
CDR3: CSAGTGKSEAFF

J: TRBJ2-3
V: TRBV20-1
CDR3: CSSGGLDTQYF

J: TRBJ2-1
V: TRBV29-1
CDR3: CSVLSYGQFF

J: TRBJ2-1
V: TRBV15
CDR3: CATSRVQGAIYNEQFF

J: TRBJ2-7
V: TRBV12-3/TRBV12-4
CDR3: CASSSLNPGPYYEQYF

J: TRBJ2-3
V: TRBV5-5
CDR3: CASSLAWTGTDTQYF

J: TRBJ1-2
V: TRBV7-9
CDR3: CASSSRDSQIYGYTF

J: TRBJ1-1
V: TRBV7-8
CDR3: CASSLRPGMNTEAFF

J: TRBJ2-1
V: TRBV20-1
CDR3: CSASVKRGIYNEQFF

J: TRBJ1-2
V: TRBV6-6
CDR3: CASGRPANYGYTF

J: TRBJ1-1
V: TRBV27
CDR3: CASSSMTGLAEAFF

J: TRBJ2-3
V: TRBV27
CDR3: CASSLSSGGATSTDTQYF

J: TRBJ2-3
V: TRBV15
CDR3: CATSRAGTGDQGTQYF

J: TRBJ1-5
V: TRBV6-5
CDR3: CASSYGGGVGQPQHF

J: TRBJ2-5
V: TRBV12-3/TRBV12-4
CDR3: CASSPPRGTYQETQYF

J: TRBJ1-3
V: TRBV20-1
CDR3: CSAEDREANTIYF

J: TRBJ1-4
V: TRBV7-8
CDR3: CASSERTGTNEKLFF

J: TRBJ1-1
V: TRBV10-3
CDR3: CAIRGTGYENTEAFF

J: TRBJ1-1
V: TRBV29-1
CDR3: CSTHDRGTEAFF

J: TRBJ1-1
V: TRBV20-1
CDR3: CSASGPNTETNTEAFF

J: TRBJ2-7
V: TRBV7-8
CDR3: CASSLEGRFTSYEQYF

J: TRBJ2-1
V: TRBV20-1
CDR3: CSSSSGRRGRYNEQFF

J: TRBJ2-7
V: TRBV7-8
CDR3: CASSPSSGTGLTEYF

J: TRBJ2-1
V: TRBV5-5
CDR3: CASSSGANSYNEQFF

J: TRBJ1-6
V: TRBV12-3/TRBV12-4
CDR3: CASSLAGTGNSPLHF

J: TRBJ2-7
V: TRBV5-5
CDR3: CASSLPDRGGYEQYF

J: TRBJ2-5
V: TRBV12-3/TRBV12-4
CDR3: CASILGLGERGETQYF